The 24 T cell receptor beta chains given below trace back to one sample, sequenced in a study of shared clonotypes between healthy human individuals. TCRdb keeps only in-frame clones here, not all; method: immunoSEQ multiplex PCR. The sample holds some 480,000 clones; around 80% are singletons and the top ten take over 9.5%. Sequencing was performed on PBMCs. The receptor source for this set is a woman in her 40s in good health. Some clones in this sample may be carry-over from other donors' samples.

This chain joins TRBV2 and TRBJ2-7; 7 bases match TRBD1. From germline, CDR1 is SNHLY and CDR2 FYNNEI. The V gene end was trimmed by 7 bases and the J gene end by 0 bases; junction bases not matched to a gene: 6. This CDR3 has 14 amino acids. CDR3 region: CASTPDRSSYEQYF. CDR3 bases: TGTGCCAGCACCCCGGACAGGAGCTCCTACGAGCAGTACTTC.

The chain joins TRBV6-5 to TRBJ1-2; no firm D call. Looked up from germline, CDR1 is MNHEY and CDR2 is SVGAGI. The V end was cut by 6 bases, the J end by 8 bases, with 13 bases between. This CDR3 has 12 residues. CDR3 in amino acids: CASSFDGRGYTF. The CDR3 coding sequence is TGTGCCAGCAGCTTCGATGGGCGAGGCTACACCTTC.

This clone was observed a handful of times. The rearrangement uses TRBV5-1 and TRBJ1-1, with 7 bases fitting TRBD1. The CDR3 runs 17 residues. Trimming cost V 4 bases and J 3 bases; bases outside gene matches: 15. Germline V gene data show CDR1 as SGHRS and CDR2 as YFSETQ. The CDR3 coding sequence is TGCGCCAGCAGCACCGGACAGGTATTCCGCTCTGACACTGAAGCTTTCTTT. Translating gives CASSTGQVFRSDTEAFF.

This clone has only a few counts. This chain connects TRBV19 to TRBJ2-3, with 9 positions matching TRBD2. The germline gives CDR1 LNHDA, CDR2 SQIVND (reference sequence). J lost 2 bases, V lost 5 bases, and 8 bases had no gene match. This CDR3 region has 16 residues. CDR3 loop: CASSRRASGITDTQYF. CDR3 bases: TGTGCCAGTAGTCGCAGGGCTAGCGGGATCACAGATACGCAGTATTTT.

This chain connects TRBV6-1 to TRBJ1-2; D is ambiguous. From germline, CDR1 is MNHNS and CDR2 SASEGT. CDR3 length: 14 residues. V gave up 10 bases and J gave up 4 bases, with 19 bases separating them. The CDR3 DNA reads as TGTGCCATCGCTGGGCAGGAAGATAGCTATGGCTACACCTTC. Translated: CAIAGQEDSYGYTF.

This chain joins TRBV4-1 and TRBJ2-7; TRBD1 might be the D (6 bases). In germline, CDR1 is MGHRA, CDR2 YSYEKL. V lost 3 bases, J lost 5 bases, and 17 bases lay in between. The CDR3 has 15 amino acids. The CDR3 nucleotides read TGCGCCAGCAGCCAGCAGGGGTTCCCCCTCGACGAGCAGTACTTC. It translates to CASSQQGFPLDEQYF.

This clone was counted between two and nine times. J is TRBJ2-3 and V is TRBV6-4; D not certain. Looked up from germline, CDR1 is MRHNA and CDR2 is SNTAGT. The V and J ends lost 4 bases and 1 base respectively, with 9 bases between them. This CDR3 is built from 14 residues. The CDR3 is CASSGSAGTDTQYF. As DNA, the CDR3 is TGTGCCAGCAGTGGGTCCGCCGGCACAGATACGCAGTATTTT.

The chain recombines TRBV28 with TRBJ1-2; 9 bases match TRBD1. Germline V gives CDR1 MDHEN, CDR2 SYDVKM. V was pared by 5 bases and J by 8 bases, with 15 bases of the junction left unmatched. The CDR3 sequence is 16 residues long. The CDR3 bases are TGTGCCAGCAGTCCCCGGAACAGGGGGCTTTATTTGGGCTACACCTTC. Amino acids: CASSPRNRGLYLGYTF.

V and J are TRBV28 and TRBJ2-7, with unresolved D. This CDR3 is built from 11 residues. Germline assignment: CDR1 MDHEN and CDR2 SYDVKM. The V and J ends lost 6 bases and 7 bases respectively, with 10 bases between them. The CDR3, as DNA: TGTGCCAGCAGCCTTATGCGGGAGCAGTACTTC. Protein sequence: CASSLMREQYF. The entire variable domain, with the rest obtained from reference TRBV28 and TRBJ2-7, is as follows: DVKVTQSSRYLVKRTGEKVFLECVQDMDHENMFWYRQDPGLGLRLIYFSYDVKMKEKGDIPEGYSVSREKKERFSLILESASTNQTSMYLCASSLMREQYFGPGTRLTVT.

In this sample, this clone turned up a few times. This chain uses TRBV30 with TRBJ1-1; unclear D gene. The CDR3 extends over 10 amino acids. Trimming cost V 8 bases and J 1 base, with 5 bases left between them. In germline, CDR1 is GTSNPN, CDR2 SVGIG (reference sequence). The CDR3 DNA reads TGTGCCCTGAGGAACACTGAAGCTTTCTTT. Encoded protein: CALRNTEAFF.

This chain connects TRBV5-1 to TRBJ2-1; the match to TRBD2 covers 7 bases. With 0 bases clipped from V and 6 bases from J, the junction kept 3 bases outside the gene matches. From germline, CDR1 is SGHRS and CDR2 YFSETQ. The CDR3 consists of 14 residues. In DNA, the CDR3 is TGCGCCAGCAGCTTGGGAGCGGGAAGCAATGAGCAGTTCTTC. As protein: CASSLGAGSNEQFF.

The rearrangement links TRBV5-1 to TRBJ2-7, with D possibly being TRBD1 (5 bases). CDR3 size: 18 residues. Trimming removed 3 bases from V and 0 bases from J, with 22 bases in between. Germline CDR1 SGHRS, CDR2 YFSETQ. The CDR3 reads CASSSRGLHGFSSYEQYF. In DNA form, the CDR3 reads TGCGCCAGCAGCTCTAGGGGCCTTCACGGATTTAGCTCCTACGAGCAGTACTTC.

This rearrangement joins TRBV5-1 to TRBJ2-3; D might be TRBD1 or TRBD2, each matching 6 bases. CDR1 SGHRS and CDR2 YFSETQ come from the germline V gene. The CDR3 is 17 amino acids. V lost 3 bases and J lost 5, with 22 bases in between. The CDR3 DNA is TGCGCCAGCAGCTCGGAGGGGCGATCAAGGGGGGTAGATACGCAGTATTTT. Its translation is CASSSEGRSRGVDTQYF.

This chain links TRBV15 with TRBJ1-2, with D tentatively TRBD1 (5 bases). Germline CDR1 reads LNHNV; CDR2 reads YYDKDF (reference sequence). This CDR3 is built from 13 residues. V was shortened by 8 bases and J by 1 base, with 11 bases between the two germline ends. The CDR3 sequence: CATSRGLNYGYTF. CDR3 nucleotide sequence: TGTGCCACCTCGAGGGGCCTTAACTATGGCTACACCTTC.

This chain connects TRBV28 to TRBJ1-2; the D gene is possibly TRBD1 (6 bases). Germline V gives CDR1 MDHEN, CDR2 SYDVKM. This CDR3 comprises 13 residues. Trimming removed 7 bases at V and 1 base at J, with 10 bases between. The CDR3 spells CASKGVGNYGYTF. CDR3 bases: TGTGCCAGCAAGGGGGTCGGTAACTATGGCTACACCTTC.

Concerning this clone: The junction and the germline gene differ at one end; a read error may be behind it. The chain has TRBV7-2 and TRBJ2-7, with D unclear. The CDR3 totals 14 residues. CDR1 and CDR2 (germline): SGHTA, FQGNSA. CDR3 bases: TGTGCCAGCAGCTTAGATGGCAACCCCTACGAGCAGCACTTC. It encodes CASSLDGNPYEQHF.

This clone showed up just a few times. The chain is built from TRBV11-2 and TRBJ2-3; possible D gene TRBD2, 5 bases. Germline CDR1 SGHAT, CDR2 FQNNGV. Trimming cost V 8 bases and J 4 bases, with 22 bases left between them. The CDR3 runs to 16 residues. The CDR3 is CASALGGAMGADTQYF. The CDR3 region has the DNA TGTGCCAGCGCCTTGGGTGGCGCGATGGGAGCAGATACGCAGTATTTT.

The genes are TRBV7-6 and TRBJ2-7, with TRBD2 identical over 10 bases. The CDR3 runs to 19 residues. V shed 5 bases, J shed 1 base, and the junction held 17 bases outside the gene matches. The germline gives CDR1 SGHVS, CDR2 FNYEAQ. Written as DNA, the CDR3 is TGTGCCAGCAGCCTTCCCCGGGGGGTTAGCGGGAGGACTTCCTACGAGCAGTACTTC. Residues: CASSLPRGVSGRTSYEQYF.

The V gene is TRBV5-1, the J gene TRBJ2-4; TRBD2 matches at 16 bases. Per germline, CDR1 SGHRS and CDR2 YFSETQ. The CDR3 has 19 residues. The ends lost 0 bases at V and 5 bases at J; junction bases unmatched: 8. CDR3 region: CASSLAGLAGGGRENIQYF. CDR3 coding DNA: TGCGCCAGCAGCTTGGCGGGACTAGCGGGAGGGGGACGGGAAAACATTCAGTACTTC.

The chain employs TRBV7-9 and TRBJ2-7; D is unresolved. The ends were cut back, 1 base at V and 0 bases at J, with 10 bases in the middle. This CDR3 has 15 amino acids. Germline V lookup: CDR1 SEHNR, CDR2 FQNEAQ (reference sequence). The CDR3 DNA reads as TGTGCCAGCAGCTTAGTCACCGAAGTCTCCTACGAGCAGTACTTC. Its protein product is CASSLVTEVSYEQYF.

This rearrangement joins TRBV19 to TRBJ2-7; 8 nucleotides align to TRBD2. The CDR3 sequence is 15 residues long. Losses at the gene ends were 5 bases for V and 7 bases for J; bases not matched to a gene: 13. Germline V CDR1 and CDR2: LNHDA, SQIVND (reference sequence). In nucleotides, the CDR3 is TGTGCCAGTAGTCTTTCCAGCGGGAGTTCGGGTGAGCAGTACTTC. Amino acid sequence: CASSLSSGSSGEQYF. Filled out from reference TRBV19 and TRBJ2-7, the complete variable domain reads DGGITQSPKYLFRKEGQNVTLSCEQNLNHDAMYWYRQDPGQGLRLIYYSQIVNDFQKGDIAEGYSVSREKKESFPLTVTSAQKNPTAFYLCASSLSSGSSGEQYFGPGTRLTVT.

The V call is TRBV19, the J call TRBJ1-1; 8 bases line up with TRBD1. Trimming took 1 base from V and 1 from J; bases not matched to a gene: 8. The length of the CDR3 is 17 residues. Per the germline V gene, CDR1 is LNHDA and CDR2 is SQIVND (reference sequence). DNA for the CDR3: TGTGCCAGTAGTATAGCTTCTTGGACAGGGAGGAACACTGAAGCTTTCTTT. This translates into CASSIASWTGRNTEAFF.

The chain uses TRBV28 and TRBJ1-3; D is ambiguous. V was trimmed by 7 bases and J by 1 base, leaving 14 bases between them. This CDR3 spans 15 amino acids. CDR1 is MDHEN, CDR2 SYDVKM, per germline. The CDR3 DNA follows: TGTGCCAGCACCAACTCAGGAGTGTCTGGAAACACCATATATTTT. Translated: CASTNSGVSGNTIYF.

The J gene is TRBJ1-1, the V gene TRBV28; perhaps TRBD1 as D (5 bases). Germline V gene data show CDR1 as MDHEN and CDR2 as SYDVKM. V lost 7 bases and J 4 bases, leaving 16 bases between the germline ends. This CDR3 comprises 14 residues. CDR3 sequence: CASTLWGRSTEAFF. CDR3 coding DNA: TGTGCCAGCACCCTCTGGGGGAGATCCACTGAAGCTTTCTTT.